The clone carrying this TCR beta chain was seen a few times. Its antigen is still unknown. The record originates from a study of T cells in Graves' hyperthyroidism and ophthalmopathy. Broader study findings: Most thyroid-expanded clonotypes above 0.001 were also found in blood. Before onset, by a median of around 6.1 months, the model predicted ophthalmopathy.

It was RNA transcripts that yielded the amplified TCR beta CDR3 regions. RT-PCR in the first round (using the HTBI primer set) targeted the TCR CDR3. TCRdb processed the multiplex PCR reads anew with MiXCR; each CDR3 protein has one entry. This sample carries 600,000 or so distinct CDR3 sequences, roughly 14% of them seen once, and the ten largest clones take roughly an eighth. Thyroid ultrasound, orbital computed tomography, clinical symptoms, and serum thyroxine and TRAb underpinned diagnoses. The V and J ends lost 2 bases and 3 bases respectively, with 19 bases between them. In germline, CDR1 is KGHDR, CDR2 SFDVKD. This CDR3 has 19 amino acids.

The sample was blood. The rearrangement links TRBV24-1 to TRBJ2-6; D may be TRBD1 (7 bases). The clonotype comes from a woman aged 45 to 65 with Graves' ophthalmopathy. CDR3 sequence (DNA): TGTGCCACCAGTGATTCGCAGGGGGGCCCTATTAATGGGGCCAACGTCCTGACTTTC. Translated, it gives CATSDSQGGPINGANVLTF.